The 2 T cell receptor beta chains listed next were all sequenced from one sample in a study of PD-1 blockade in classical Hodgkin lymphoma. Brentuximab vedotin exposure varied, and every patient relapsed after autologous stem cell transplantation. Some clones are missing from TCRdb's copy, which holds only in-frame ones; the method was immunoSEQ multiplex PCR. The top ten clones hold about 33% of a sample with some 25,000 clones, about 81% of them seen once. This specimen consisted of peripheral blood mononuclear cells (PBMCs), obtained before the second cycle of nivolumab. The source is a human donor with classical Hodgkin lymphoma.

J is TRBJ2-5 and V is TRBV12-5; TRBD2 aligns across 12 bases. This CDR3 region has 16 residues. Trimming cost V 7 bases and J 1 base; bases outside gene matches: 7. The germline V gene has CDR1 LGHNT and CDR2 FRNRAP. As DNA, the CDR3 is TGTGCTAGTGCCTTACTAGCGGGGGGAATCCAAGAGACCCAGTACTTC. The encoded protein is CASALLAGGIQETQYF. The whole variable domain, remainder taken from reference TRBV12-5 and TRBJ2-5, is DARVTQTPRHKVTEMGQEVTMRCQPILGHNTVFWYRQTMMQGLELLAYFRNRAPLDDSGMPKDRFSAEMPDATLATLKIQPSEPRDSAVYFCASALLAGGIQETQYFGPGTRLLVL.

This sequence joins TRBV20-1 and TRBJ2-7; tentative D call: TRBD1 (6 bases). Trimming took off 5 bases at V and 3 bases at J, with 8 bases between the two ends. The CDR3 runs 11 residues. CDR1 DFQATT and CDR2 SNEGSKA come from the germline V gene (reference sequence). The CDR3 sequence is CSAGQNYEQYF. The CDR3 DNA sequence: TGCAGTGCTGGACAGAACTACGAGCAGTACTTC.